This entry features one T cell receptor beta chain sequence. Data came from immunoSEQ multiplex PCR; TCRdb stores just in-frame clones and leaves some out. The sample consists of around 60,000 clones, 83% of them appearing once. Germline CDR1 reads MNHEY; CDR2 reads SVGAGI. This CDR3 has 14 amino acids. After removal of 0 bases from V and 6 bases from J, the junction contained 4 bases not matched to a gene. This record belongs to a study of blood T cell repertoires in COVID-19. The TCR comes from a man aged 45-60 years with COVID-19, enrolled during active disease. The V gene is TRBV6-5, the J gene TRBJ2-5, with TRBD1 matching over 7 bases. Sample: peripheral blood. This chain's CDR3 is CASSYSDRPKTQYF. In DNA form, the CDR3 reads TGTGCCAGCAGTTACTCGGACAGGCCAAAGACCCAGTACTTC.